The 10 T cell receptor beta chains below come from one sample, sequenced in a study of blood T cell repertoires in COVID-19. This table comes from immunoSEQ multiplex PCR, and its TCRdb copy is limited to in-frame clones, with some not included. The table lists about 62,000 clones, 86% of them singletons. The sample was peripheral blood. Source of these receptors: a woman aged 80 or over with acute or convalescent COVID-19.

The V gene is TRBV2, the J gene TRBJ2-2, with D maybe TRBD1 (5 bases). Germline loops: CDR1 SNHLY, CDR2 FYNNEI. The CDR3 length is 15 residues. V lost 0 bases and J 7 bases, leaving 12 bases between the germline ends. The CDR3 DNA is TGTGCCAGCAGTGAAGCGTCGGCAGGGTACGGGGAGCTGTTTTTT. Residues: CASSEASAGYGELFF.

V gene TRBV5-6 combines with J gene TRBJ2-5; possible D gene TRBD2, 6 bases. The CDR3 spans 13 residues. Trimming cost V 4 bases and J 7 bases, with 14 bases left between them. The germline V gene encodes CDR1 SGHDT and CDR2 YYEEEE. CDR3 sequence: CASSLGLGGTQYF. DNA for the CDR3: TGTGCCAGCAGCCTGGGACTGGGGGGGACCCAGTACTTC.

The chain links TRBV28 to TRBJ2-5; TRBD1 might be the D (5 bases). CDR1 is MDHEN, CDR2 SYDVKM, per germline. The CDR3 consists of 13 residues. The germline V and J ends were trimmed by 4 bases and 5 bases, with 11 bases remaining between them. The CDR3 loop is CASSSGHGETQYF. CDR3 in DNA: TGTGCCAGCAGTTCAGGGCATGGGGAGACCCAGTACTTC.

The gene calls are TRBV14 and TRBJ2-7; possible D gene TRBD1, 5 bases. Trimming removed 1 base from V and 2 bases from J, with 9 bases in between. Per the germline V gene, CDR1 is SGHDN and CDR2 is FVKESK. The length of the CDR3 is 14 residues. CDR3 loop: CASSQVARAYEQYF. Here the CDR3 DNA reads TGTGCCAGCAGCCAAGTAGCCAGGGCCTACGAGCAGTACTTC.

The chain is built from TRBV18 and TRBJ1-3; D gene uncertain. The CDR3 is 13 residues long. Deletions cut 2 bases from V and 4 bases from J, with 6 bases between. The germline CDR1 and CDR2 sequences are KGHSH and LQKENI. The CDR3 DNA reads as TGTGCCAGCTCACCATCGGGGGGAAACACCATATATTTT. This codes for CASSPSGGNTIYF. Full variable domain (outside the CDR3, taken from reference TRBV18 and TRBJ1-3): NAGVMQNPRHLVRRRGQEARLRCSPMKGHSHVYWYRQLPEEGLKFMVYLQKENIIDESGMPKERFSAEFPKEGPSILRIQQVVRGDSAAYFCASSPSGGNTIYFGEGSWLTVV.

This chain uses TRBV19 with TRBJ1-1; unclear D gene. This CDR3 comprises 14 residues. Deletions cut 1 base from V and 3 bases from J, with 9 bases between. Germline-derived CDR1 and CDR2 are LNHDA and SQIVND (reference sequence). The CDR3 region is CASSIAGIHTEAFF. As DNA, the CDR3 is TGTGCCAGTAGTATAGCGGGAATCCACACTGAAGCTTTCTTT.

J is TRBJ2-3 and V is TRBV5-6, with 9 bases identical to TRBD1. The CDR3 runs to 15 residues. V dropped 2 bases and J dropped 4; count of bases not matched to a gene: 5. Looked up from germline, CDR1 is SGHDT and CDR2 is YYEEEE. The CDR3 is CASSFDRGFSDTQYF. The CDR3 nucleotides are TGTGCCAGCAGCTTCGACAGGGGGTTTTCAGATACGCAGTATTTT.

The rearrangement links TRBV4-3 to TRBJ1-1, with D hard to call. Germline V lookup: CDR1 LGHNA, CDR2 YSLEER. V was pared by 0 bases and J by 4 bases, with 12 bases between. The CDR3 is 15 amino acids. The CDR3 coding sequence is TGCGCCAGCAGCCAAGATCATTTCGGCGGCACTGAAGCTTTCTTT. Amino acid sequence: CASSQDHFGGTEAFF.

The chain has TRBV10-3 and TRBJ1-4; maybe TRBD1 (6 bases). The germline CDR1 and CDR2 sequences are ENHRY and SYGVKD. V shed 11 bases and J shed 7 bases, with 11 bases lying between them. CDR3 length equals 11 residues. CDR3 nucleotides: TGTGCCTCAGGGGATGGTGAAAAACTGTTTTTT. As protein: CASGDGEKLFF.

The CDR3 sequence: CASSQEGGTVNTEAFF. CDR3 sequence (DNA): TGCGCCAGCAGCCAAGAGGGGGGAACAGTGAACACTGAAGCTTTCTTT. The chain recombines TRBV4-1 with TRBJ1-1, with a possible D match to TRBD1 (5 bases). CDR1 is MGHRA and CDR2 is YSYEKL in the germline V gene. With 0 bases removed from V and 0 bases from J, the gap between germline ends came to 11 bases. The CDR3 is 16 residues long.